This T cell receptor (beta chain) was documented in a study of blood T cell repertoires in COVID-19. Overall study context: COVID-19 samples collected from the United States, Italy and Spain covered acute and convalescent phases. The analysed material was cDNA or gDNA that came from T cells, B-cell-depleted T cells, or PBMCs.

Unmatched junction bases numbered 15, after V lost 5 bases and J lost 4 bases. Germline V gives CDR1 MNHEY, CDR2 SMNVEV (reference sequence). CDR3 length equals 18 residues. In the study's own analysis: Amplifying reference gene primers gave estimates of nucleated cell counts. Profiling relied on immunoSEQ multiplex PCR, and the TCRdb table lists in-frame clones only, not all of them. V, J and clone size were drawn from that table, and D and trimming were deduced from the DNA. The data contain over 10,000 clones, roughly 88% of them singletons. The receptor was isolated from a human donor in a cohort sampled during active COVID-19. The genes are TRBV27 and TRBJ2-7; 12 positions match TRBD2. The sequencing input was peripheral blood. Here the CDR3 reads CASSPGLAGPFSWYEQYF. The CDR3 DNA is TGTGCCAGCAGTCCGGGACTAGCGGGCCCTTTTTCTTGGTACGAGCAGTACTTC.